Listed below are T cell receptor beta chains from one sample, sequenced in a study of T cells in Graves' hyperthyroidism and ophthalmopathy. One entry per CDR3 protein, called by TCRdb with MiXCR from the multiplex PCR reads. In the table there are nearly 750,000 distinct CDR3 sequences, around a third of which are singletons. Sample: blood. The receptors originated from a woman aged 40 to 49 with Graves' hyperthyroidism. Both conserved end residues are part of each CDR3. A D gene is named only where the DNA matches it firmly. Clone size is given for some rows only: seen once, a few or many times, or a class if the clone is expanded.

>TRBJ1-5|TRBV6-1|-|few
CASSDGYVGSNQPQHF
TGTGCCAGCAGTGATGGGTATGTGGGGAGCAATCAGCCCCAGCATTTT
>TRBJ1-4|TRBV15|-|-
CATSRTAGDGEKLFF
TGTGCCACCAGCAGAACAGCCGGCGATGGGGAAAAACTGTTTTTT
>TRBJ2-2|TRBV7-9|-|-
CASSLVSGSNTGELFF
TGTGCCAGCAGCTTAGTTAGCGGAAGTAACACCGGGGAGCTGTTTTTT
>TRBJ1-5|TRBV20-1|TRBD1|few
CSASLDRGYSNQPQHF
TGCAGTGCTAGTTTAGACAGGGGTTATAGCAATCAGCCCCAGCATTTT
>TRBJ2-7|TRBV7-9|TRBD1|-
CASRWGQGGDEQYF
TGTGCCAGCAGGTGGGGACAGGGCGGCGACGAGCAGTACTTC
>TRBJ2-7|TRBV10-3|TRBD1|-
CASRTRQGADEQYF
TGTGCCAGCAGAACAAGACAGGGGGCCGACGAGCAGTACTTC
>TRBJ1-2|TRBV12-3/TRBV12-4|TRBD1|few
CASSPTGAQYGYTF
TGTGCCAGCAGTCCAACAGGGGCGCAATATGGCTACACCTTC
>TRBJ1-2|TRBV7-2|-|many
CASSLEGQIYGYTF
TGTGCCAGCAGCTTAGAGGGTCAGATCTATGGCTACACCTTC
>TRBJ2-7|TRBV6-5|-|-
CASSYHQLLEQYF
TGTGCCAGCAGTTACCACCAGCTACTGGAGCAGTACTTC
>TRBJ1-1|TRBV5-1|-|-
CASSLVTAGTEAFF
TGCGCCAGCAGCTTGGTTACAGCGGGCACTGAAGCTTTCTTT